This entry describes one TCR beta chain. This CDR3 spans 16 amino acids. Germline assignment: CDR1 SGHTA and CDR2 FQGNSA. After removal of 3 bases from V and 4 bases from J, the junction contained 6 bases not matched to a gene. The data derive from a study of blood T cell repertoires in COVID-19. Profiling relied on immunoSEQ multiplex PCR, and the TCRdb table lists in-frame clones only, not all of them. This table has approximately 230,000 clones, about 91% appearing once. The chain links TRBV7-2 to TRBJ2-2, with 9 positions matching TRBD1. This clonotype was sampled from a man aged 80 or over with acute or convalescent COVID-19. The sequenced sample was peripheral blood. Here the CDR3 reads CASSFAQGAGTGELFF. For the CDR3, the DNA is TGTGCCAGCAGCTTCGCACAGGGGGCTGGCACCGGGGAGCTGTTTTTT. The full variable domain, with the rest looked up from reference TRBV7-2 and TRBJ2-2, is GAGVSQSPSNKVTEKGKDVELRCDPISGHTALYWYRQSLGQGLEFLIYFQGNSAPDKSGLPSDRFSAERTGGSVSTLTIQRTQQEDSAVYLCASSFAQGAGTGELFFGEGSRLTVL.